Listed below are T cell receptor beta chains from one sample, sequenced in a study of blood T cell repertoires in COVID-19. Assay used: immunoSEQ multiplex PCR; TCRdb lists only in-frame clones, some missing. The data contain about 90,000 clones, over 70% of them seen just once; the ten biggest clones take up approximately 34%. The sequenced material came from peripheral blood. Every receptor here comes from a woman aged 80 or over with active or convalescent COVID-19. Both conserved end residues are part of each CDR3. A D gene is named only where the DNA matches it firmly. Size values are once, few and many counts, or a class for expanded clones, and some rows have none.

cdr3_nt	cdr3_aa	clone_size	d_call	j_call	v_call
TGCGCCAGCAGCTCACAGGGAGCCGGGGAGCTGTTTTTT	CASSSQGAGELFF	NA	NA	TRBJ2-2	TRBV5-1
TGCGCCAGCAGCCCGGGACTAGTAGGGTACGAGCAGTACTTC	CASSPGLVGYEQYF	NA	TRBD2	TRBJ2-7	TRBV5-1
TGCGCCAGCGCTACAGAGGGAGTGGGAGGGTTCTTC	CASATEGVGGFF	NA	NA	TRBJ2-1	TRBV5-1
TGTGCCAGCAGTCCACGACAGGACCAAGAGACCCAGTACTTC	CASSPRQDQETQYF	once	NA	TRBJ2-5	TRBV2
TGTGCCAGCAGCCAAGCGCCCGGGACAGTTTATGGCTACACCTTC	CASSQAPGTVYGYTF	NA	TRBD1	TRBJ1-2	TRBV3-1/TRBV3-2
TGTGCCAGCAGTGAGCTAGCGGGGTACACCGGGGAGCTGTTTTTT	CASSELAGYTGELFF	NA	TRBD2	TRBJ2-2	TRBV6-4
TGCGCCAGCAGCTTGGAGTTGGGCAGGAACGAGCAGTACTTC	CASSLELGRNEQYF	NA	NA	TRBJ2-7	TRBV5-1
TGTGCCAGCAGCTTAGCGAGTATTGGGGGGGAGACCCAGTACTTC	CASSLASIGGETQYF	few	NA	TRBJ2-5	TRBV7-2
TGTGCCAGCAGTCGCGGTTCCCTAGCTGAAGCTTTCTTT	CASSRGSLAEAFF	NA	NA	TRBJ1-1	TRBV6-5
TGTGCCAGCAGTGGACGTTCCGGGAAAACCTCCGACGAGCAGTACTTC	CASSGRSGKTSDEQYF	few	NA	TRBJ2-7	TRBV6-1
TGTGCCAGCAGCGTAACAGCGGGAGGGTCAGAGCAGTTCTTC	CASSVTAGGSEQFF	NA	TRBD2	TRBJ2-1	TRBV9
TGTGCCAGCAGCGTTTCCGGGACTAGCTTAAATGAGCAGTTCTTC	CASSVSGTSLNEQFF	NA	TRBD2	TRBJ2-1	TRBV9
TGTGCCAGTACAGGGACTAGTCGTACAGATACGCAGTATTTT	CASTGTSRTDTQYF	NA	TRBD2	TRBJ2-3	TRBV19
TGTGCCAGCAGTGAAGACAGACGAGTCTCACCCCTCCACTTT	CASSEDRRVSPLHF	NA	NA	TRBJ1-6	TRBV2
TGCGCCAGCAGGGGTCCAGCGGGGGGTACCACAGATACGCAGTATTTT	CASRGPAGGTTDTQYF	NA	TRBD2	TRBJ2-3	TRBV5-1
TGTGCCACCAGTGATGGGGGAGGGTCCTTTTACGAGCAGTACTTC	CATSDGGGSFYEQYF	NA	TRBD2	TRBJ2-7	TRBV24-1
TGTGCCAGCTCACCATCCGGACAGGGGGCCGGAACTGAAGCTTTCTTT	CASSPSGQGAGTEAFF	NA	TRBD1	TRBJ1-1	TRBV18
TGTGCCAGCAGGTTGGGGGGGAATGGCTACACCTTC	CASRLGGNGYTF	NA	NA	TRBJ1-2	TRBV28
TGCGCCAGCACCTCCGGGACTAGCGGAGATACGCAGTATTTT	CASTSGTSGDTQYF	NA	TRBD2	TRBJ2-3	TRBV5-1
TGTGCCAGCAGCAAAGGGAAGGCAGGACAAATCTATGGCTACACCTTC	CASSKGKAGQIYGYTF	once	NA	TRBJ1-2	TRBV21-1